Reported below is one TCR beta chain. The antigen is undetermined. V trimming: 7 bases; J trimming: 0 bases; junction bases outside the gene matches: 7. Germline lookup yields CDR1 SQVTM and CDR2 ANQGSEA. This CDR3 has 14 amino acids. These data come from a study of shared clonotypes between healthy human individuals. Whole-study findings and limits: Memory subsets had estimated richness that was generally smaller than that of naive subsets. A handful of donors had around 5% of their naive CD4 clonotypes in common.

As processed by the authors: ImmunoSEQ gave junction-only sequences without quality scores, so filtering differed. TCRdb's table, derived via immunoSEQ multiplex PCR, lists solely in-frame clones and lacks some. V, J and clone size are taken as reported in that table, and D and trimming were inferred from the DNA itself. The table shows about 1.5 million clones, with approximately 98% occurring only once. The receptor was isolated from a man younger than 40 in good health. The V call is TRBV29-1, the J call TRBJ2-3, with TRBD2 matching 7 bases. The sequenced sample was naive CD4+ T cells sorted from blood. Subset noted: CD45RA+ positively selected. The CDR3 protein is CSGRERGSTDTQYF. As DNA, the CDR3 is TGCAGCGGACGGGAGCGGGGCAGCACAGATACGCAGTATTTT.